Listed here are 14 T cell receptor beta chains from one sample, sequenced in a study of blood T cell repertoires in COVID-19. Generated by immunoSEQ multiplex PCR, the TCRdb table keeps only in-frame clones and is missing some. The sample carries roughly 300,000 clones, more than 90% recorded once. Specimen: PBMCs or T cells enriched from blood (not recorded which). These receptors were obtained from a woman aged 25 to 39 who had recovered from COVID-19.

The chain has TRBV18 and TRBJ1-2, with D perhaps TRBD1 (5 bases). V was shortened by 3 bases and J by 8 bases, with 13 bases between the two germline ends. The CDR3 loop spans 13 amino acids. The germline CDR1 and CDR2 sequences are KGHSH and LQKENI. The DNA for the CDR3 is TGTGCCAGCTCACCCGCGGGGGAGGGAGGCTACACCTTC. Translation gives CASSPAGEGGYTF.

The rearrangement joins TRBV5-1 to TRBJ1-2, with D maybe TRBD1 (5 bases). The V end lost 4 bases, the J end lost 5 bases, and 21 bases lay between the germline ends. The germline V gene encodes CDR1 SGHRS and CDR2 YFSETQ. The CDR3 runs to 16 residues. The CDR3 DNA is TGCGCCAGCAGCCCCTTGGGGCAGGGCCTCGAATATGGCTACACCTTC. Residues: CASSPLGQGLEYGYTF.

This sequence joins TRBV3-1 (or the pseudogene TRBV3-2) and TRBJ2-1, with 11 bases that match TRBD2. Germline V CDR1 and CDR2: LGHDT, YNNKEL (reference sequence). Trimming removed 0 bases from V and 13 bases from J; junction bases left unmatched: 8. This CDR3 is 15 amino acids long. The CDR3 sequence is CASSQDRVTSGIQFF. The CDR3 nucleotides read TGTGCCAGCAGCCAAGATCGGGTGACTAGCGGGATACAGTTCTTC.

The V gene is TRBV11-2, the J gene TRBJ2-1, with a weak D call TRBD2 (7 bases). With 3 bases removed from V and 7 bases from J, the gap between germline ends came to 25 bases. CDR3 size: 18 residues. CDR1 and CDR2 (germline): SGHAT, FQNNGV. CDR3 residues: CASSFFPHGGGGLNEQFF. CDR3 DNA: TGTGCCAGCAGCTTTTTCCCCCATGGGGGCGGGGGACTGAATGAGCAGTTCTTC.

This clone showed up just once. Here the CDR3 DNA reads TGTGCCAGCAGCCTTACTACTTTATGGCTACCCTACACCTTC. This encodes CASSLTTLWLPYTF. The chain is built from TRBV11-2 and TRBJ1-2, with no clear D. The V and J ends lost 5 bases and 10 bases respectively, with 20 bases between them. CDR1 SGHAT and CDR2 FQNNGV come from the germline V gene. This CDR3 is built from 14 residues.

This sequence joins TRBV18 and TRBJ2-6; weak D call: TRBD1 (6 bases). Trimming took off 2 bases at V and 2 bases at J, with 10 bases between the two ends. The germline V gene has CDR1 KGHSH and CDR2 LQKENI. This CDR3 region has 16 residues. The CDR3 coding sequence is TGTGCCAGCTCACCAGCACAGGGAGCTGGGGCCAACGTCCTGACTTTC. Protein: CASSPAQGAGANVLTF.

The CDR3 coding sequence is TGTGCCAGCACCACGACAGCCCCTAACTATGGCTACACCTTC. Amino acids: CASTTTAPNYGYTF. The genes are TRBV28 and TRBJ1-2, with TRBD1 as a possible D gene (5 bases). Germline CDR1 is MDHEN and CDR2 is SYDVKM. There are 14 residues in the CDR3. Trimming shortened V by 7 bases and J by 0 bases, and 12 bases separated the two germline ends.

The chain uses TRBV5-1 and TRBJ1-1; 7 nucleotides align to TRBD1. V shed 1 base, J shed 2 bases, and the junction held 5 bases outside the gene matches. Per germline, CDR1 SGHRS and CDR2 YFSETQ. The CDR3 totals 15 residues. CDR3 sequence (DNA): TGCGCCAGCAGCTTGACAGGGGCCAGTAACACTGAAGCTTTCTTT. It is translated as CASSLTGASNTEAFF.

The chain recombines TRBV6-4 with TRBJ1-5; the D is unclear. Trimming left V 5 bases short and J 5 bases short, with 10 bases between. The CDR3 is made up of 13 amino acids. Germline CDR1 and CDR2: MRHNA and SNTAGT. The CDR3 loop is CASSNTAHQPQHF. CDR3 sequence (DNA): TGTGCCAGCAGTAACACAGCCCATCAGCCCCAGCATTTT.

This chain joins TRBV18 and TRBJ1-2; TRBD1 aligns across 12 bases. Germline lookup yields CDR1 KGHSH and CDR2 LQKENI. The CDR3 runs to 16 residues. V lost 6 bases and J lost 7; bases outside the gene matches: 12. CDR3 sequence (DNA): TGTGCCAGCTCGCCGGGACAGGGGGCGTCAGCGAGTGGCTACACCTTC. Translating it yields CASSPGQGASASGYTF.

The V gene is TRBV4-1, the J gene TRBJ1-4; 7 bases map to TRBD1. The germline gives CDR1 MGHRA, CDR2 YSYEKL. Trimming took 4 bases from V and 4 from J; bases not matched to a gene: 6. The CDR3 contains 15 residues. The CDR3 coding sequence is TGCGCCAGCAGCCTAAGGACAGGAGATAATGAAAAACTGTTTTTT. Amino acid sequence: CASSLRTGDNEKLFF.

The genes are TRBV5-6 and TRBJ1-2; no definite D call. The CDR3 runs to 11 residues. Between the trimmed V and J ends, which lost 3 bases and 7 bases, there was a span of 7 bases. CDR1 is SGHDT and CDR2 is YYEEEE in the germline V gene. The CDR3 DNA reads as TGTGCCAGCAGCTCTCTCTCTGGCTACACCTTC. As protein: CASSSLSGYTF.

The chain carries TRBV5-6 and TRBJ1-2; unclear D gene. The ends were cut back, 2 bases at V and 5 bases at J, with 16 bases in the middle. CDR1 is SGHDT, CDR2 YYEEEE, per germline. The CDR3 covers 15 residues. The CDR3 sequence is CASSFGLPVVYGYTF. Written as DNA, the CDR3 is TGTGCCAGCAGCTTTGGGCTCCCGGTGGTATATGGCTACACCTTC.

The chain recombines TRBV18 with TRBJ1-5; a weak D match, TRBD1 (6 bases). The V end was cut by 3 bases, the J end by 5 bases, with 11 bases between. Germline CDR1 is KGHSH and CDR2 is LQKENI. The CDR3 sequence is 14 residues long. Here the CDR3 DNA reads TGTGCCAGCTCACCGGCAGGGGTTGATCAGCCCCAGCATTTT. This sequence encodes CASSPAGVDQPQHF.